These T cell receptor beta chains were read from a single sample in a study of beta chain features in type 1 diabetes. Using immunoSEQ multiplex PCR, the repertoire was profiled, and TCRdb retains in-frame clones only, with some absent. The table includes about 700,000 clones, roughly 13% detected once. The sequenced sample consisted of naive CD4+ T cells from blood. These receptors were taken from a man aged 18 to 29 with type 1 diabetes. Each CDR3 is given with its conserved first and last residue. A D gene is named only where the DNA matches it firmly. A row's size may be missing; if present it is once, few, many or a size class.

TRBD1	TRBV11-1	few	TRBJ2-3	TGTGCCAGCAGCTGGGGACAGGGCGGTCTGGATACGCAGTATTTT	CASSWGQGGLDTQYF
.	TRBV30	few	TRBJ2-7	TGTGCCCGGACAGACTCCTACGAGCAGTACTTC	CARTDSYEQYF
TRBD2	TRBV18	.	TRBJ2-7	TGTGCCAGCTCACCACCTTATAGCGGGGGGGCCTACGAGCAGTACTTC	CASSPPYSGGAYEQYF
TRBD1	TRBV9	few	TRBJ1-4	TGTGCCAGCAGCGTCCGGAACAGGGGGTGGGAAACCGAAAAACTGTTTTTT	CASSVRNRGWETEKLFF
.	TRBV5-4	.	TRBJ2-5	TGTGCCAGCAGCTTGGGAGGGAACTGGGGAGAGACCCAGTACTTC	CASSLGGNWGETQYF
.	TRBV30	few	TRBJ1-1	TGTGCCTGGAGCGAAAAGGGGGGGTGGAACACTGAAGCTTTCTTT	CAWSEKGGWNTEAFF
.	TRBV7-9	few	TRBJ1-1	TGTGCCAGCAGCTCCTTCCAGGGTCTGGACACTGAAGCTTTCTTT	CASSSFQGLDTEAFF
.	TRBV11-3	few	TRBJ1-1	TGTGCCAGCAGTACAGGGCCTTTCCTGAACACTGAAGCTTTCTTT	CASSTGPFLNTEAFF
.	TRBV28	.	TRBJ1-1	TGTGCCAGCAGTTTTTCGGGGGCTACTGAAGCTTTCTTT	CASSFSGATEAFF
.	TRBV7-9	few	TRBJ1-2	TGTGCCAGCAGCTTAGCGGGGAACACTAACTATGGCTACACCTTC	CASSLAGNTNYGYTF
.	TRBV6-5	.	TRBJ2-1	TGTGCCAGCATCGGCGGACGCTCCAATGAGCAGTTCTTC	CASIGGRSNEQFF
TRBD1	TRBV19	.	TRBJ2-1	TGTGCCAGTAGTATCGGACAGGGCACCTACAATGAGCAGTTCTTC	CASSIGQGTYNEQFF
.	TRBV2	few	TRBJ2-7	TGTGCCAGCAGTTTTGGCGGCTCCTACGAGCAGTACTTC	CASSFGGSYEQYF
.	TRBV7-9	.	TRBJ1-2	TGTGCCAGCAGCTTACGTACCCTCGCCCCCTATGGCTACACCTTC	CASSLRTLAPYGYTF
.	TRBV5-1	few	TRBJ2-4	TGCGCCAGCAGCTTGGGACAGGCCTTCGCAAACATTCAGTACTTC	CASSLGQAFANIQYF
.	TRBV5-6	few	TRBJ2-1	TGTGCCAGCACCTATGTACATGAGCAGTTCTTC	CASTYVHEQFF
.	TRBV11-2	few	TRBJ2-5	TGTGCCAGCCGGTCGCAAGAGACCCAGTACTTC	CASRSQETQYF
TRBD2	TRBV4-1	few	TRBJ2-1	TGCGCCAGCAGCCAGGGCCCGGGGGGGTACGATGAGCAGTTCTTC	CASSQGPGGYDEQFF
.	TRBV23-1	.	TRBJ2-7	TGCGCCAGCCACCCTTCAAGACCCGCGAAGGAGCAGTACTTC	CASHPSRPAKEQYF
TRBD1	TRBV7-9	.	TRBJ2-1	TGTGCCACTGCAGGGGGCTCCTACAATGAGCAGTTCTTC	CATAGGSYNEQFF
TRBD2	TRBV9	.	TRBJ2-3	TGTGCCAGCAGCACCGGACTAGCGGATAGCACAGATACGCAGTATTTT	CASSTGLADSTDTQYF
.	TRBV27	.	TRBJ2-6	TGTGCCAGCACCCTTGGGACAACTGGGGCCAACGTCCTGACTTTC	CASTLGTTGANVLTF
.	TRBV5-6	few	TRBJ2-7	TGTGCCAGCAGCTTCCCGGGGGCTGAGGAGCAGTACTTC	CASSFPGAEEQYF